This TCR beta chain was identified during a study of blood T cell repertoires in COVID-19. Germline V gene lookup returns CDR1 MNHEY and CDR2 SVGAGI. CDR3 length: 12 residues. V was pared by 6 bases and J by 8 bases, with 2 bases of the junction left unmatched. This clone was counted between two and nine times. Within the sample, other DNA sequences also encode this same CDR3. Clones were sequenced by immunoSEQ multiplex PCR, and TCRdb holds only the in-frame ones, with some missing. The table has 80,000 to 100,000 clones, 70% to 90% seen once. Material for sequencing was peripheral blood. The sequence derives from a man aged 65 to 85 with acute or convalescent COVID-19. The chain combines TRBV6-5 with TRBJ1-4; 8 positions agree with TRBD1. The CDR3 loop is CASRQGEEKLFF. CDR3 nucleotide sequence: TGTGCCAGCAGACAGGGGGAAGAAAAACTGTTTTTT.